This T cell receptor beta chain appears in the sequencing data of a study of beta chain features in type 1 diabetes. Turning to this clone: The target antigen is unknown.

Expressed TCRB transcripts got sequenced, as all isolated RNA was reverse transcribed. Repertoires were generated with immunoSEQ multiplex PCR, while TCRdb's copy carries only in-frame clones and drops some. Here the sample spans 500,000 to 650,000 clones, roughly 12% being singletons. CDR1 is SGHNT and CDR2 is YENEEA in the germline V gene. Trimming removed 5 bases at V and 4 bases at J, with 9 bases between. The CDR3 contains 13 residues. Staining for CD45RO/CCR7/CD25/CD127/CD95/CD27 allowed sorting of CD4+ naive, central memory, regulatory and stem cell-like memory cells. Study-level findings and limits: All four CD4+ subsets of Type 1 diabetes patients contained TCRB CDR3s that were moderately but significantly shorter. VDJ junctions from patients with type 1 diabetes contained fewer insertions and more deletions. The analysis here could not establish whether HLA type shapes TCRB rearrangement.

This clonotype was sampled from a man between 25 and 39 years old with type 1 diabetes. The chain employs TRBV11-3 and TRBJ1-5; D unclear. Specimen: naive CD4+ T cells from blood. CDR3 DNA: TGTGCCAGCAGCGCCGACCAAAATCAGCCCCAGCATTTT. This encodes CASSADQNQPQHF.